This T cell receptor beta chain is drawn from a study of response to subunit inactivated influenza vaccine. Study observations and caveats: Researchers suggested that each seasonal influenza vaccination recruits few new T cells.

Unmatched junction bases numbered 3, after V lost 5 bases and J lost 2 bases. Germline CDR1 reads SGHAT; CDR2 reads FQNNGV. The CDR3 has 14 residues. Turning to this clonotype: Its specificity is unknown.

MiXCR, applied by TCRdb to the RT-PCR reads, yields one record per CDR3 protein. The sample gives fewer than 700,000 distinct CDR3 sequences, around 13% of which show up once; about 12% is in the top ten. The origin of this receptor is a man aged 50-60 years who received an inactivated influenza vaccine. Sequencing was performed on PBMCs from blood, taken 45 days after vaccination. This chain uses TRBV11-2 with TRBJ2-7; 10 bases map to TRBD1. CDR3 nucleotides: TGTGCCAGCAGCCGGGACAGGGGAGCCTACGAGCAGTACTTC. This gives the protein CASSRDRGAYEQYF.